This TCR beta chain was captured in a study of shared clonotypes between healthy human individuals. Study as a whole: Researchers assigned three CD4 naive, three CD4 memory, two CD8 naive and one CD8 memory plate to each donor. General study results and limits: Shared clonotypes: 4.5% to 5% naive CD4, under 4% naive CD8, less than 2.5% memory CD4, approximately 0.4% memory CD8. Sharing of clonotypes among donors was expected to vary with sequencing depth.

TCRdb's copy holds only in-frame clones and misses some; the assay was immunoSEQ multiplex PCR. The sample carries nearly 2 million clones, about 95% recorded once. The germline CDR1 and CDR2 sequences are SQVTM and ANQGSEA. The CDR3 runs 11 residues. Trimming took 1 base from V and 5 from J, leaving 5 bases between them. Naive CD8 cells lacked CD45RO, underwent positive selection for CCR7 and left out terminally differentiated effector memory CD45RA+ cells. Remarks on this clone: Its antigen remains unknown.

The sequenced material came from naive CD8+ T cells sorted from blood. The chain recombines TRBV29-1 with TRBJ1-2; D remains ambiguous. The TCR sequence derives from a man aged 18 to 35 in good health. CDR3 sequence: CSVEGYYGYTF. DNA for the CDR3: TGCAGCGTTGAAGGTTATTATGGCTACACCTTC. Full variable domain (outside the CDR3, taken from reference TRBV29-1 and TRBJ1-2): SAVISQKPSRDICQRGTSLTIQCQVDSQVTMMFWYRQQPGQSLTLIATANQGSEATYESGFVIDKFPISRPNLTFSTLTVSNMSPEDSSIYLCSVEGYYGYTFGSGTRLTVV.